These 17 T cell receptor beta chains were sequenced from one sample in a study of blood T cell repertoires in COVID-19. Sequenced by immunoSEQ multiplex PCR; TCRdb stores in-frame clones only, minus some. Of under 250,000 clones in the sample, over 75% were seen once. The sample taken for sequencing was peripheral blood. Receptor source: a man aged 45-60 years with COVID-19, enrolled during active disease.

The rearrangement joins TRBV9 to TRBJ1-3; unclear D gene. Trimming shortened V by 0 bases and J by 0 bases, and 10 bases separated the two germline ends. The germline V gene encodes CDR1 SGDLS and CDR2 YYNGEE. The CDR3 consists of 16 residues. The CDR3 is CASSVGQAYSGNTIYF. CDR3 DNA sequence: TGTGCCAGCAGCGTAGGTCAGGCTTACTCTGGAAACACCATATATTTT.

The chain recombines TRBV5-1 with TRBJ2-3; no definite D call. Trimming cost V 0 bases and J 0 bases, with 8 bases left between them. Germline V gene sequence: CDR1 SGHRS, CDR2 YFSETQ. This CDR3 is 15 amino acids long. The CDR3 DNA sequence: TGCGCCAGCAGCTTGGTGACACCCAGCACAGATACGCAGTATTTT. This sequence encodes CASSLVTPSTDTQYF.

V and J are TRBV3-1 (or the pseudogene TRBV3-2) and TRBJ1-3; weak D call: TRBD1 (6 bases). CDR1 LGHDT and CDR2 YNNKEL come from the germline V gene (reference sequence). This CDR3 is built from 17 residues. Trimming removed 3 bases from V and 0 bases from J, with 15 bases in between. CDR3 nucleotide sequence: TGTGCCAGCAGCCAGCTACAACAGGGAAACTCTGGAAACACCATATATTTT. Translating gives CASSQLQQGNSGNTIYF.

The rearrangement uses TRBV2 and TRBJ2-5; tentatively, D is TRBD2 (6 bases). CDR1 and CDR2 (germline): SNHLY, FYNNEI. The V and J ends lost 1 base and 1 base respectively, with 16 bases between them. This CDR3 is 17 amino acids long. The chain's CDR3 is CASSEGSVAALQETQYF. Written as DNA, the CDR3 is TGTGCCAGCAGTGAAGGGTCGGTAGCGGCGCTCCAAGAGACCCAGTACTTC. Full variable domain (missing parts from reference TRBV2 and TRBJ2-5): EPEVTQTPSHQVTQMGQEVILRCVPISNHLYFYWYRQILGQKVEFLVSFYNNEISEKSEIFDDQFSVERPDGSNFTLKIRSTKLEDSAMYFCASSEGSVAALQETQYFGPGTRLLVL.

Notes on this clone: Sequence at one end of the junction differs from germline and may be a read error. The chain links TRBV18 to TRBJ1-5; unclear D gene. Germline V gives CDR1 KGHSH, CDR2 LQKENI. This CDR3 spans 16 amino acids. CDR3 in amino acids: CASSPPGPGSNRPQHF. DNA for the CDR3: TGTGCCAGCTCACCACCGGGCCCCGGCTCCAATCGGCCCCAGCATTTT.

The chain recombines TRBV2 with TRBJ2-2; D is possibly TRBD1 (6 bases). The CDR3 sequence is 13 residues long. With 4 bases removed from V and 5 bases from J, the gap between germline ends came to 8 bases. The V gene's germline CDR1 is SNHLY and CDR2 FYNNEI. In nucleotides, the CDR3 is TGTGCCAGCAGTGGCAGGGGAACCGGGGAGCTGTTTTTT. It codes for CASSGRGTGELFF.

This chain joins TRBV7-2 and TRBJ2-7, with D tentatively TRBD1 (5 bases). Trimming shortened V by 1 base and J by 2 bases, and 12 bases separated the two germline ends. Per germline, CDR1 SGHTA and CDR2 FQGNSA. This CDR3 comprises 15 residues. The DNA of the CDR3 is TGTGCCAGCAGCTTAGTTTCAGGGCCTACCTACGAGCAGTACTTC. Translation gives CASSLVSGPTYEQYF.

In this sample, this clone turned up a few times. The chain is built from TRBV5-1 and TRBJ2-2; tentatively, D is TRBD1 (5 bases). CDR3 size: 18 residues. The V end lost 3 bases, the J end lost 0 bases, and 18 bases lay between the germline ends. The germline gives CDR1 SGHRS, CDR2 YFSETQ. The DNA of the CDR3 is TGCGCCAGCAGCTCAGGGCAGTTAACCTTCTCGAACACCGGGGAGCTGTTTTTT. The encoded protein is CASSSGQLTFSNTGELFF.

This chain connects TRBV3-1 (or the pseudogene TRBV3-2) to TRBJ2-5; D is perhaps TRBD1 (5 bases). Looked up from germline, CDR1 is LGHDT and CDR2 is YNNKEL (reference sequence). The CDR3 has 13 residues. Between the trimmed V and J ends, which lost 4 bases and 5 bases, there was a span of 11 bases. The CDR3 sequence is CASSPGRGETQYF. CDR3 sequence (DNA): TGTGCCAGCAGCCCCGGTAGGGGCGAGACCCAGTACTTC.

CDR3 sequence (DNA): TGTGCCAGCAGTTACTCTAGGACAGTTGAAGCTTTCTTT. It yields the protein CASSYSRTVEAFF. V and J are TRBV6-5 and TRBJ1-1; maybe TRBD1 (6 bases). Trimming left V 0 bases short and J 7 bases short, with 9 bases between. This CDR3 region has 13 residues. From germline, CDR1 is MNHEY and CDR2 SVGAGI.

The chain is built from TRBV6-5 and TRBJ1-1; 9 nucleotides match TRBD1. V dropped 0 bases and J dropped 4; count of bases not matched to a gene: 6. The CDR3 has 16 amino acids. Germline V gene sequence: CDR1 MNHEY, CDR2 SVGAGI. CDR3 sequence (DNA): TGTGCCAGCAGTTACTCGGGGACAGGGAGAGCCACTGAAGCTTTCTTT. Encoded protein: CASSYSGTGRATEAFF.

Only one count was recorded for this clone. J is TRBJ2-7 and V is TRBV29-1; the match to TRBD1 covers 8 bases. Looked up from germline, CDR1 is SQVTM and CDR2 is ANQGSEA. This CDR3 has 14 amino acids. V was clipped by 0 bases and J by 3 bases; unmatched bases: 4. The CDR3 loop is CSVEDRQGHYEQYF. CDR3 bases: TGCAGCGTTGAAGATAGACAGGGGCACTACGAGCAGTACTTC.

The CDR3 loop reads CASSRDRGNYGYTF. CDR3 in DNA: TGCGCCAGCAGTCGGGACAGGGGGAACTATGGCTACACCTTC. The V gene is TRBV5-1, the J gene TRBJ1-2; 11 bases agree with TRBD1. The junction had 2 bases not matched to a gene; V was cut back by 5 bases and J by 2 bases. The length of the CDR3 is 14 residues. Germline lookup yields CDR1 SGHRS and CDR2 YFSETQ.

The chain recombines TRBV19 with TRBJ1-6; D might be TRBD1 (5 bases). The V end lost 3 bases, the J end lost 4 bases, and 13 bases lay between the germline ends. The CDR3 contains 16 residues. Germline assignment: CDR1 LNHDA and CDR2 SQIVND (reference sequence). CDR3 coding DNA: TGTGCCAGTAGTATGTTGCCAGGGACTTATAATTCACCCCTCCACTTT. It translates to CASSMLPGTYNSPLHF.

The chain combines TRBV18 with TRBJ1-4, with 7 positions matching TRBD1. Germline CDR1 is KGHSH and CDR2 is LQKENI. This CDR3 spans 13 amino acids. V lost 6 bases to trimming and J lost 7 bases; unmatched junction nucleotides: 5. The CDR3 loop reads CASSLTGTEKLFF. Written as DNA, the CDR3 is TGTGCCAGCTCCCTGACAGGGACTGAAAAACTGTTTTTT.

The rearrangement joins TRBV7-4 to TRBJ2-7; 8 bases match TRBD1. The CDR3 spans 14 residues. Germline V lookup: CDR1 SGHVT, CDR2 SQSDAQ. After removal of 2 bases from V and 3 bases from J, the junction contained 3 bases not matched to a gene. The CDR3 region has the DNA TGTGCCAGCAGCTTAAAACAGGGGGTCTACGAGCAGTACTTC. Protein sequence: CASSLKQGVYEQYF.

As for this clone: Distinct nucleotide sequences in the sample also encode this CDR3. The J gene is TRBJ2-1, the V gene TRBV6-4, with TRBD1 matching over 9 bases. J was trimmed by 4 bases and V by 6 bases; bases with no gene match: 7. The CDR3 length is 15 residues. CDR1 and CDR2 (germline): MRHNA, SNTAGT. The CDR3 DNA reads as TGTGCCAGCAGCCCGGGACAGGGTACGTACAATGAGCAGTTCTTC. Amino acid sequence: CASSPGQGTYNEQFF.